These 17 T cell receptor beta chains were all obtained from the same sample, sequenced in a study of PD-L1 blockade in urothelial cancer. Time point defined: peripheral blood 6 weeks after treatment start. The table came from immunoSEQ multiplex PCR; TCRdb's copy has only in-frame clones and leaves some out. This sample yields more than 45,000 clones, of which 70% to 90% are seen a single time; approximately 10% belongs to the top ten. The sample was PBMCs, taken around atezolizumab (anti-PD-L1) treatment. These TCRs come from a man between 65 and 85 years old with urothelial cancer.

This clone appeared a few times. This chain uses TRBV7-2 with TRBJ2-3; D may be TRBD2 (5 bases). Germline V lookup: CDR1 SGHTA, CDR2 FQGNSA. The V end was cut by 2 bases, the J end by 2 bases, with 11 bases between. The CDR3 extends over 15 amino acids. This chain's CDR3 is CASSLSRGTTDTQYF. The DNA of the CDR3 is TGTGCCAGCAGCTTATCCCGGGGAACCACAGATACGCAGTATTTT.

CDR3 DNA: TGTGCCAGCAGTTACTCCCGCGGGACAGGCACAGATACGCAGTATTTT. Amino acids: CASSYSRGTGTDTQYF. The chain joins TRBV6-5 to TRBJ2-3; D may be TRBD1 (7 bases). The CDR3 sequence is 16 residues long. Germline lookup yields CDR1 MNHEY and CDR2 SVGAGI. V was clipped by 0 bases and J by 1 base, with 11 bases between them.

The J gene is TRBJ2-3, the V gene TRBV10-1, with 13 bases identical to TRBD2. Germline lookup yields CDR1 WNHNN and CDR2 SYGVQD (reference sequence). CDR3 length: 16 residues. V shed 5 bases and J 5 bases; nucleotides not matched to a gene: 7. The CDR3 here is CASSRTSGGGIDTQYF. Here the CDR3 DNA reads TGCGCCAGCAGTCGGACTAGCGGGGGAGGTATAGATACGCAGTATTTT.

There are a few counts of this clone. The genes are TRBV19 and TRBJ1-1, with TRBD1 as a possible D gene (5 bases). The CDR3 is made up of 13 amino acids. Germline-derived CDR1 and CDR2 are LNHDA and SQIVND (reference sequence). V was clipped by 4 bases and J by 0 bases, with 6 bases between them. The CDR3 DNA sequence: TGTGCCAGTAGTAAACAGGTGAACACTGAAGCTTTCTTT. Translated, it gives CASSKQVNTEAFF.

V is TRBV19 and J is TRBJ1-5, with unresolved D. CDR3 length equals 14 residues. Germline V gene data show CDR1 as LNHDA and CDR2 as SQIVND (reference sequence). V was pared by 6 bases and J by 7 bases, with 16 bases between. The DNA of the CDR3 is TGTGCCAGTAGGACCGCGGAGGGCCGGCAGCCCCAGCATTTT. It yields the protein CASRTAEGRQPQHF. The full variable domain, completed using reference TRBV19 and TRBJ1-5, is DGGITQSPKYLFRKEGQNVTLSCEQNLNHDAMYWYRQDPGQGLRLIYYSQIVNDFQKGDIAEGYSVSREKKESFPLTVTSAQKNPTAFYLCASRTAEGRQPQHFGDGTRLSIL.

V gene TRBV6-1 combines with J gene TRBJ1-2; TRBD1 agrees at 12 bases. The J segment lost 8 bases and the V segment lost 2 bases, leaving 6 bases of the junction unmatched. In germline, CDR1 is MNHNS, CDR2 SASEGT. The CDR3 spans 15 residues. CDR3 nucleotides: TGTGCCAGCAGTGAACCGGGACAGGGGGCGCTGGGCTACACCTTC. This encodes CASSEPGQGALGYTF.

The V gene is TRBV28, the J gene TRBJ2-5; D not resolved. The CDR3 is 15 amino acids. Per germline, CDR1 MDHEN and CDR2 SYDVKM. V was cut by 1 base and J by 5 bases, with 14 bases left in between. Here the CDR3 reads CASSLSRQRPETQYF. CDR3 nucleotide sequence: TGTGCCAGCAGTTTATCTCGCCAGCGCCCGGAGACCCAGTACTTC.

J is TRBJ2-5 and V is TRBV5-4; TRBD2 might be the D (6 bases). Trimming pared 4 bases from V and 1 base from J, leaving 14 bases between. This CDR3 is 15 amino acids long. The V gene's germline CDR1 is SGHNT and CDR2 YYREEE (reference sequence). CDR3 bases: TGTGCCAGCAGCCTCCCGCAGGGAGGCCAAGAGACCCAGTACTTC. Translated, it gives CASSLPQGGQETQYF.

The gene calls are TRBV5-1 and TRBJ2-7, with D uncertain. The CDR3 is made up of 13 amino acids. V lost 4 bases and J 0 bases, leaving 8 bases between the germline ends. Germline assignment: CDR1 SGHRS and CDR2 YFSETQ. CDR3 amino acids: CASSPEPSYEQYF. DNA of the CDR3: TGCGCCAGCAGCCCCGAGCCCTCCTACGAGCAGTACTTC.

V gene TRBV5-6 combines with J gene TRBJ2-6; D may be TRBD1 (5 bases). CDR3 length equals 19 residues. Germline loops: CDR1 SGHDT, CDR2 YYEEEE. V lost 3 bases to trimming and J lost 0 bases, with 19 bases between them. In nucleotides, the CDR3 is TGTGCCAGCAGCTCCTACAGGTCCCCCATTGGCTCTGGGGCCAACGTCCTGACTTTC. It translates to CASSSYRSPIGSGANVLTF.

J is TRBJ2-7 and V is TRBV2; 9 bases match TRBD1. The germline CDR1 and CDR2 sequences are SNHLY and FYNNEI. The CDR3 contains 14 residues. The V and J ends lost 8 bases and 3 bases, in that order; junction bases with no gene match: 8. The CDR3 loop reads CASHPGTGYYEQYF. Here the CDR3 DNA reads TGTGCCAGCCACCCCGGGACAGGGTACTACGAGCAGTACTTC.

In its sample, this clone was seen a few times. The V gene is TRBV7-9, the J gene TRBJ2-7; possibly TRBD2 for D (5 bases). Trimming shortened V by 2 bases and J by 0 bases, and 8 bases separated the two germline ends. This CDR3 has 14 residues. CDR1 and CDR2 from the germline V gene are SEHNR and FQNEAQ (reference sequence). DNA of the CDR3: TGTGCCAGCAGCTTACCGGGGAGCTCCTACGAGCAGTACTTC. It yields the protein CASSLPGSSYEQYF. Full variable domain (missing parts from reference TRBV7-9 and TRBJ2-7): DTGVSQNPRHKITKRGQNVTFRCDPISEHNRLYWYRQTLGQGPEFLTYFQNEAQLEKSRLLSDRFSAERPKGSFSTLEIQRTEQGDSAMYLCASSLPGSSYEQYFGPGTRLTVT.

Only a few counts were recorded for this clone. V usage is TRBV19 and J usage is TRBJ1-2; D uncertain. Germline V CDR1 and CDR2: LNHDA, SQIVND (reference sequence). This CDR3 contains 14 residues. V dropped 7 bases and J dropped 6 bases, with 18 bases sitting between them. CDR3 sequence: CASKWSAVPDGYTF. CDR3 in DNA: TGTGCCAGTAAGTGGTCGGCGGTCCCGGATGGCTACACCTTC.

The CDR3 protein is CASSESREGEQYF. The CDR3 DNA follows: TGTGCCAGCAGTGAATCCAGGGAAGGCGAGCAGTACTTC. The chain is built from TRBV25-1 and TRBJ2-7; D possibly corresponds to TRBD1 (5 bases). The CDR3 length is 13 residues. V lost 1 base and J lost 6, with 10 bases in between. Germline V lookup: CDR1 MGHDK, CDR2 SYGVNS.

The V gene is TRBV9, the J gene TRBJ2-1, with 8 bases matching TRBD2. This CDR3 is built from 15 residues. Germline CDR1 reads SGDLS; CDR2 reads YYNGEE. The V segment lost 2 bases and the J segment 9 bases; nucleotides outside the gene matches: 10. In DNA form, the CDR3 reads TGTGCCAGCAGCGTTAGCGGGATCGGTTTGGGTGAGCAGTTCTTC. Residues: CASSVSGIGLGEQFF.

The gene calls are TRBV7-2 and TRBJ2-5; weak D call: TRBD1 (5 bases). CDR1 and CDR2 from the germline V gene are SGHTA and FQGNSA. V lost 1 base and J 4 bases, leaving 7 bases between the germline ends. This CDR3 is 13 amino acids long. CDR3 coding DNA: TGTGCCAGCAGCTTAGAAAGGGGAGAGACCCAGTACTTC. It specifies CASSLERGETQYF.

This CDR3 is CASSLAQDGITYEQYF. The CDR3, as DNA: TGCGCCAGCAGCTTGGCACAGGACGGAATAACCTACGAGCAGTACTTC. The chain joins TRBV5-1 to TRBJ2-7; tentative D call: TRBD1 (5 bases). The CDR3 is made up of 16 amino acids. Germline V gene sequence: CDR1 SGHRS, CDR2 YFSETQ. V was shortened by 0 bases and J by 2 bases, with 15 bases between the two germline ends.